This T cell receptor (beta chain) derives from a study of T-cell memory formation after mild COVID-19. Background on the study: Largely, the TCR clusters proved donor specific. Study results and caveats: What remained unconfirmed was the SARS-CoV-2 specificity of second-wave clones peaking on day 37. Pre-infection memory carried some responding clones, suggesting that cross-reactive memory joined.

Each CDR3 protein gets one entry after TCRdb re-called the 5' RACE reads with MiXCR. Of around 200,000 distinct CDR3 sequences listed, more than 25% are singletons. Details on this clonotype: No antigen is known for it.

The CDR3 length is 12 residues. Trimming shortened V by 8 bases and J by 4 bases, and 11 bases separated the two germline ends. The sample was PBMCs or a T cell subset sorted from them (not recorded which). This sequence originates from an adult woman who had mild COVID-19 (a few samples of this study predate the infection). Cell type and time point are not known. J is TRBJ1-2 and V is TRBV12-3 or TRBV12-4, with D possibly matching TRBD1 (5 bases). Written as DNA, the CDR3 is TGTGCCAGCGGACCAGGGACCTATGGCTACACCTTC. Protein sequence: CASGPGTYGYTF.